This TCR beta chain was identified during a study of blood T cell repertoires in COVID-19. Whole-study context: The analysed material was cDNA or gDNA that came from T cells, B-cell-depleted T cells, or PBMCs.

This clone was seen at least ten times. Here immunoSEQ multiplex PCR was the method, and the copy in TCRdb shows in-frame clones only, minus some. This table holds over 110,000 clones, 81% found once. V gave up 3 bases and J gave up 7 bases, with 21 bases separating them. The CDR3 contains 17 residues. Germline lookup yields CDR1 SNHLY and CDR2 FYNNEI. Sequenced: peripheral blood. This receptor was taken from a human donor in a cohort sampled during active COVID-19. V gene TRBV2 combines with J gene TRBJ2-2, with D possibly TRBD1 on 5 matching bases. This CDR3 reads CASSERSGPVIGGELFF. CDR3 DNA sequence: TGTGCCAGCAGTGAGCGGTCAGGGCCGGTTATTGGCGGGGAGCTGTTTTTT.